What follows describes a single T cell receptor (beta chain). The antigen remains unidentified. The record originates from a study of regulatory T cells in long-lasting Graves disease. Study-wide points: Persistent patients shared more public clonotypes (fewer than 3,000) than newly diagnosed patients (966).

Stated time point: newly diagnosed GD, antithyroid drugs for less than 3 months. Isolated PBMC RNA provided the starting material for the TCR library. Arm-PCR of CDR3 regions and iRepertoire HTBI primers were the basis on which TCR beta libraries were built. Each CDR3 protein gets one entry after TCRdb re-called the multiplex PCR reads with MiXCR. There are some 230,000 distinct CDR3 sequences in the sample; around 16% occur only once, and less than 25% lies in the top ten. The V gene's germline CDR1 is SNHLY and CDR2 FYNNEI. The CDR3 contains 17 residues. V was clipped by 9 bases and J by 0 bases; unmatched bases: 6.

V and J are TRBV2 and TRBJ2-6; TRBD2 matches 12 bases. The TCR comes from a female donor with Graves disease. The sequences come from peripheral blood mononuclear cells (PBMCs), collected at new diagnosis, from a patient treated with antithyroid drugs. CDR3: CARGLAGSRSGANVLTF. The CDR3 DNA is TGTGCCAGGGGACTAGCGGGCTCCCGCTCTGGGGCCAACGTCCTGACTTTC.